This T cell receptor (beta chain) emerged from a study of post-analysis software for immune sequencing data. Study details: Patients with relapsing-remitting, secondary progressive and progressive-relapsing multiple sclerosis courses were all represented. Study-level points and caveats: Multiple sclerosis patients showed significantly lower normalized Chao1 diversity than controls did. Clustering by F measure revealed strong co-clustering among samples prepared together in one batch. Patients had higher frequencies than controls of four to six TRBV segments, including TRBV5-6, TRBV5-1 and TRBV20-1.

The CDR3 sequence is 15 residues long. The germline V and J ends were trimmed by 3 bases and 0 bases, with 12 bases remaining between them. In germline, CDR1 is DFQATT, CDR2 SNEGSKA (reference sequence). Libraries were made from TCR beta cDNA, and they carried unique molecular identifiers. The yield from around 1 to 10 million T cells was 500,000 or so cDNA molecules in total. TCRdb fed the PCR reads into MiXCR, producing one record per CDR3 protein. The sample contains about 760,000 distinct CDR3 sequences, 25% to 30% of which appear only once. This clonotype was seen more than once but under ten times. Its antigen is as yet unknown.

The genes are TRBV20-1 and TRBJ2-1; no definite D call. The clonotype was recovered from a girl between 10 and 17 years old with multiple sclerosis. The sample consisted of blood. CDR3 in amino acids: CSARMRLSSYNEQFF. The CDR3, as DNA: TGCAGTGCTAGGATGCGACTCAGCTCCTACAATGAGCAGTTCTTC.